The 28 T cell receptor beta chains below all came from one sample that was sequenced in a study of CD8+ T cells in alopecia areata. Five or six patients had their CD4+ cells sorted into CD25+CD127- cells. The authors extracted RNA and reverse transcribed it into cDNA as the sequencing template. Method: immunoSEQ multiplex PCR; TCRdb's copy keeps in-frame clones and lacks some. The sample has about 20,000 clones, roughly two thirds seen once. Sequenced input: CD4+ Tregs sorted from blood. These receptors all come from a human donor with alopecia areata.

The count of this clone is one. This chain connects TRBV5-1 to TRBJ2-1, with 14 bases identical to TRBD2. Germline CDR1 and CDR2: SGHRS and YFSETQ. The J segment lost 3 bases and the V segment lost 4 bases, leaving 3 bases of the junction unmatched. This CDR3 has 16 amino acids. The CDR3 is CASSIGLAGGYNEQFF. In DNA, the CDR3 is TGCGCCAGCAGCATTGGACTAGCGGGGGGCTACAATGAGCAGTTCTTC.

The rearrangement joins TRBV6-5 to TRBJ1-1; TRBD1 aligns across 8 bases. V trimming: 6 bases; J trimming: 5 bases; junction bases outside the gene matches: 8. Per germline, CDR1 MNHEY and CDR2 SVGAGI. This CDR3 spans 14 amino acids. In nucleotides, the CDR3 is TGTGCCAGCAGGCCCGGACAGGGTGGAACTGAAGCTTTCTTT. This codes for CASRPGQGGTEAFF.

This clone has just a few counts. The DNA for the CDR3 is TGTGCCAGCAGCTCACTAGCGAAAGAGACCCAGTACTTC. Its protein product is CASSSLAKETQYF. This chain connects TRBV7-2 to TRBJ2-5, with 7 bases matching TRBD2. Germline V gene sequence: CDR1 SGHTA, CDR2 FQGNSA. This CDR3 has 13 amino acids. V lost 4 bases, J lost 3 bases, and 2 bases stayed unmatched.

This clone has only a few counts. The V call is TRBV7-2, the J call TRBJ2-1; D unresolved. The CDR3 has 13 amino acids. V gave up 1 base and J gave up 5 bases, with 6 bases separating them. The germline CDR1 and CDR2 sequences are SGHTA and FQGNSA. The CDR3 reads CASSLDGNNEQFF. The CDR3 DNA reads TGTGCCAGCAGCTTAGATGGCAACAATGAGCAGTTCTTC.

This clone was counted only a few times. The chain carries TRBV5-1 and TRBJ2-7; possible D gene TRBD1, 5 bases. The germline V gene encodes CDR1 SGHRS and CDR2 YFSETQ. The V and J ends lost 0 bases and 2 bases respectively, with 24 bases between them. The CDR3 contains 19 residues. The chain's CDR3 is CASSLATPKTVPRTYEQYF. The DNA for the CDR3 is TGCGCCAGCAGCTTGGCGACCCCTAAGACAGTCCCAAGAACCTACGAGCAGTACTTC.

This clone was seen more than once but under ten times. The chain links TRBV18 to TRBJ1-2, with TRBD1 matching over 9 bases. CDR1 and CDR2 (germline): KGHSH, LQKENI. V lost 4 bases to trimming and J lost 3 bases; unmatched junction nucleotides: 6. The CDR3 spans 15 residues. The CDR3 region is CASSQPGQGYYGYTF. The CDR3 nucleotides are TGTGCCAGCTCACAACCGGGACAGGGATACTATGGCTACACCTTC.

J is TRBJ2-3 and V is TRBV2; TRBD2 agrees at 11 bases. With V trimmed by 7 bases and J by 5 bases, 5 bases remained unmatched. Germline V CDR1 and CDR2: SNHLY, FYNNEI. This CDR3 comprises 14 residues. Here the CDR3 DNA reads TGTGCCAGCACCGCCGGACTAGCGGGAGATACGCAGTATTTT. Translation gives CASTAGLAGDTQYF.

About this clone itself: In the same sample, other DNA sequences code for this CDR3. The chain has TRBV18 and TRBJ2-1; 9 bases are shared with TRBD2. The trim removed 2 bases at V and 5 bases at J, leaving 4 bases unmatched. The CDR3 is made up of 15 amino acids. Germline V gives CDR1 KGHSH, CDR2 LQKENI. The CDR3 is CASSPRGGGDNEQFF. CDR3 in DNA: TGTGCCAGCTCACCAAGAGGCGGGGGGGACAATGAGCAGTTCTTC. Full variable domain (remainder filled in from reference TRBV18 and TRBJ2-1): NAGVMQNPRHLVRRRGQEARLRCSPMKGHSHVYWYRQLPEEGLKFMVYLQKENIIDESGMPKERFSAEFPKEGPSILRIQQVVRGDSAAYFCASSPRGGGDNEQFFGPGTRLTVL.

Here the CDR3 reads CASRLTSNTEAFF. The DNA for the CDR3 is TGTGCCAGCAGACTAACAAGCAACACTGAAGCTTTCTTT. The chain links TRBV2 to TRBJ1-1; no clear D. Germline assignment: CDR1 SNHLY and CDR2 FYNNEI. There are 13 residues in the CDR3. V lost 6 bases to trimming and J lost 2 bases, with 10 bases between them.

This chain uses TRBV5-1 with TRBJ2-7; D is unresolved. This CDR3 contains 16 residues. Trimming removed 2 bases from V and 2 bases from J, with 17 bases in between. Germline V CDR1 and CDR2: SGHRS, YFSETQ. CDR3 residues: CASSLIPGPGAYEQYF. The CDR3 DNA is TGCGCCAGCAGCTTAATTCCGGGCCCTGGCGCCTACGAGCAGTACTTC.

The chain couples TRBV7-9 to TRBJ1-5; D gene ambiguous. Germline V gene data show CDR1 as SEHNR and CDR2 as FQNEAQ (reference sequence). The CDR3 is 14 amino acids. Trimming cost V 4 bases and J 3 bases, with 10 bases left between them. The DNA for the CDR3 is TGTGCCAGCAGCTCCGGGTGGGCCAATCAGCCCCAGCATTTT. Translation: CASSSGWANQPQHF.

V usage is TRBV5-4 and J usage is TRBJ1-1; no firm D call. Trimming removed 2 bases from V and 2 bases from J, with 7 bases in between. The length of the CDR3 is 13 residues. Germline-derived CDR1 and CDR2 are SGHNT and YYREEE (reference sequence). The CDR3 nucleotides read TGTGCCAGCAGCTTCCCCAGTAACACTGAAGCTTTCTTT. Its translation: CASSFPSNTEAFF. Full variable domain (outside the CDR3, taken from reference TRBV5-4 and TRBJ1-1): ETGVTQSPTHLIKTRGQQVTLRCSSQSGHNTVSWYQQALGQGPQFIFQYYREEENGRGNFPPRFSGLQFPNYSSELNVNALELDDSALYLCASSFPSNTEAFFGQGTRLTVV.

The CDR3 DNA follows: TGTGCCAGCAGCACATTAGCGGGGGGCCCCACAGATACGCAGTATTTT. Its translation: CASSTLAGGPTDTQYF. This rearrangement joins TRBV7-9 to TRBJ2-3; 10 positions match TRBD2. The CDR3 totals 16 residues. The ends lost 5 bases at V and 2 bases at J; junction bases unmatched: 7. Germline V gene data show CDR1 as SEHNR and CDR2 as FQNEAQ (reference sequence).

The gene calls are TRBV28 and TRBJ2-3; D may be TRBD2 (6 bases). The CDR3 covers 17 residues. With 5 bases removed from V and 2 bases from J, the gap between germline ends came to 20 bases. The germline gives CDR1 MDHEN, CDR2 SYDVKM. CDR3 sequence reads: CASSEILLAGPTDTQYF. The CDR3 DNA sequence: TGTGCCAGCAGTGAAATCCTATTGGCGGGGCCCACAGATACGCAGTATTTT.

This clone was detected a few times. The chain carries TRBV7-3 and TRBJ2-7; the D gene could be TRBD1 or TRBD2 (6 bases each). The CDR3 loop spans 18 amino acids. Trimming removed 2 bases from V and 0 bases from J, with 20 bases in between. From germline, CDR1 is SGHTA and CDR2 FQGTGA. The CDR3 DNA follows: TGTGCCAGCAGCTTAGTTGGGCCCGGGGGCGGTAGCTCCTACGAGCAGTACTTC. It codes for CASSLVGPGGGSSYEQYF.

The chain couples TRBV5-4 to TRBJ2-7; perhaps TRBD2 as D (5 bases). The CDR3 extends over 15 amino acids. V lost 0 bases and J 2 bases, leaving 12 bases between the germline ends. Germline V CDR1 and CDR2: SGHNT, YYREEE (reference sequence). In nucleotides, the CDR3 is TGTGCCAGCAGCTTGGACCGGGGATGGGCCTACGAGCAGTACTTC. This codes for CASSLDRGWAYEQYF. Filled out from reference TRBV5-4 and TRBJ2-7, the complete variable domain reads ETGVTQSPTHLIKTRGQQVTLRCSSQSGHNTVSWYQQALGQGPQFIFQYYREEENGRGNFPPRFSGLQFPNYSSELNVNALELDDSALYLCASSLDRGWAYEQYFGPGTRLTVT.

The rearrangement links TRBV20-1 to TRBJ2-5, with D perhaps TRBD2 (5 bases). CDR1 is DFQATT and CDR2 is SNEGSKA in the germline V gene (reference sequence). V was shortened by 3 bases and J by 3 bases, with 5 bases between the two germline ends. The CDR3 contains 11 residues. The CDR3 loop reads CSASGEETQYF. CDR3 DNA sequence: TGCAGTGCTAGCGGGGAAGAGACCCAGTACTTC.

This sequence joins TRBV6-5 and TRBJ1-2, with a tentative D call TRBD1 (5 bases). There are 13 residues in the CDR3. Germline V CDR1 and CDR2: MNHEY, SVGAGI. V lost 6 bases, J lost 8 bases, and 16 bases lay in between. The CDR3, as DNA: TGTGCCAGCAGCTACAGGTCCTTAGAAGGCTACACCTTC. It codes for CASSYRSLEGYTF.

The rearrangement joins TRBV28 to TRBJ1-5; 10 bases map to TRBD1. The germline CDR1 and CDR2 sequences are MDHEN and SYDVKM. This CDR3 is 14 amino acids long. The V gene end was trimmed by 4 bases and the J gene end by 7 bases; junction bases not matched to a gene: 4. The CDR3 DNA sequence: TGTGCCAGCAGTTCTGACAGGGGGCAGCAGCCCCAGCATTTT. It codes for CASSSDRGQQPQHF.

The rearrangement links TRBV12-2 to TRBJ1-1. TRBV12-2 is designated a pseudogene. The CDR3 extends over 11 amino acids. CDR3 in DNA: TGTGCAAGTCGCCTCAGACCTGAAGCTTTCTTT. Translated: CASRLRPEAFF.

This clone was found a few times. The chain has TRBV25-1 and TRBJ1-5; possibly TRBD1 for D (5 bases). This CDR3 has 14 residues. The germline V gene has CDR1 MGHDK and CDR2 SYGVNS. Trimming stripped 3 bases from V and 7 bases from J, with 13 bases between. This CDR3 is CASSDWGIGQPQHF. Written as DNA, the CDR3 is TGTGCCAGCAGTGATTGGGGGATAGGGCAGCCCCAGCATTTT.

Here the CDR3 reads CASTPAGGHYEQYF. The CDR3 bases are TGCGCCAGCACCCCGGCGGGCGGACACTACGAGCAGTACTTC. The chain uses TRBV5-1 and TRBJ2-7; tentatively, D is TRBD1 or TRBD2 (5 bases each). Trimming took off 6 bases at V and 3 bases at J, with 16 bases between the two ends. Germline lookup yields CDR1 SGHRS and CDR2 YFSETQ. The CDR3 has 14 amino acids.

There are a few counts of this clone. The chain carries TRBV7-2 and TRBJ1-2, with a tentative D call TRBD1 (5 bases). CDR3 size: 16 residues. The germline V and J ends were trimmed by 1 base and 7 bases, with 19 bases remaining between them. Germline assignment: CDR1 SGHTA and CDR2 FQGNSA. The CDR3 DNA sequence: TGTGCCAGCAGCTTAGAATTTGGGGCCCCTCGGGGTGGCTACACCTTC. Translation gives CASSLEFGAPRGGYTF.

The chain joins TRBV29-1 to TRBJ1-2; TRBD1 matches 8 bases. CDR3 length: 14 residues. V lost 6 bases to trimming and J lost 4 bases; unmatched junction nucleotides: 10. Germline V gene sequence: CDR1 SQVTM, CDR2 ANQGSEA. The CDR3: CSVRAGQGPYGYTF. The CDR3 DNA is TGCAGCGTGAGAGCCGGACAGGGACCCTATGGCTACACCTTC. The full variable domain, completed using reference TRBV29-1 and TRBJ1-2, is SAVISQKPSRDICQRGTSLTIQCQVDSQVTMMFWYRQQPGQSLTLIATANQGSEATYESGFVIDKFPISRPNLTFSTLTVSNMSPEDSSIYLCSVRAGQGPYGYTFGSGTRLTVV.

By sample share, this clone is medium-sized. The chain is built from TRBV15 and TRBJ2-7, with D perhaps assigned TRBD1 or TRBD2 (5 bases each). V was cut by 4 bases and J by 8 bases, with 24 bases left in between. CDR1 is LNHNV, CDR2 YYDKDF, per germline (reference sequence). The CDR3 totals 16 residues. CDR3 nucleotides: TGTGCCACCAGCACCCAATCGCTCAGGGACCCCACCCAGCAGTACTTC. Encoded protein: CATSTQSLRDPTQQYF.

This chain uses TRBV6-5 with TRBJ1-1, with a possible D match to TRBD1 (6 bases). The germline V gene encodes CDR1 MNHEY and CDR2 SVGAGI. This CDR3 is built from 11 residues. V lost 7 bases and J 12 bases, leaving 15 bases between the germline ends. The CDR3 is CASNFGGRTFF. The CDR3 DNA is TGTGCCAGCAATTTCGGGGGGCGGACTTTCTTT.

The V and J genes are TRBV5-1 and TRBJ1-2; D is unclear. Trimming cost V 4 bases and J 2 bases, with 12 bases left between them. Per germline, CDR1 SGHRS and CDR2 YFSETQ. The CDR3 length is 14 residues. CDR3 amino acids: CASSPGAGNYGYTF. CDR3 nucleotide sequence: TGCGCCAGCAGCCCCGGAGCTGGGAACTATGGCTACACCTTC.

This clone has a handful of counts. This sequence joins TRBV18 and TRBJ2-7; D might be TRBD1 (6 bases). Looked up from germline, CDR1 is KGHSH and CDR2 is LQKENI. The V gene lost 4 bases and the J gene lost 1 base, with 11 bases spanning the gap. The CDR3 sequence is 14 residues long. The CDR3 loop reads CASSLAGDSYEQYF. Written as DNA, the CDR3 is TGTGCCAGCTCACTGGCAGGGGATTCCTACGAGCAGTACTTC.